One sample yielded the 22 T cell receptor beta chains listed below, sequenced in a study of blood T cell repertoires in COVID-19. Sequencing was performed with immunoSEQ multiplex PCR; in TCRdb, only in-frame clones are kept and a portion is missing. The table records 150,000 to 200,000 clones, around 80% of them present only once. Sequencing used peripheral blood. The receptor set was obtained from a man aged 25 to 45 with active or convalescent COVID-19.

The chain combines TRBV28 with TRBJ1-2, with TRBD1 matching 10 bases. The CDR3 spans 12 residues. Trimming at V came to 5 bases and at J to 10 bases, leaving 4 bases not matched to a gene. Germline V gene lookup returns CDR1 MDHEN and CDR2 SYDVKM. CDR3 protein: CASSQGQGLYTF. Here the CDR3 DNA reads TGTGCCAGCAGTCAGGGACAGGGGCTCTACACCTTC.

The genes are TRBV6-5 and TRBJ2-7, with TRBD1 matching 10 bases. Losses at the gene ends were 6 bases for V and 3 bases for J; bases not matched to a gene: 8. Germline V gene data show CDR1 as MNHEY and CDR2 as SVGAGI. The CDR3 sequence is 15 residues long. CDR3 nucleotide sequence: TGTGCCAGCAGATCCTTCGGGACAGGGGTCTACGAGCAGTACTTC. It translates to CASRSFGTGVYEQYF.

On this clone: One base away lies a much larger clone, so this may be a sequencing read error. The chain uses TRBV25-1 and TRBJ2-1; TRBD2 matches 8 bases. From germline, CDR1 is MGHDK and CDR2 SYGVNS. CDR3 length: 15 residues. J was trimmed by 0 bases and V by 5 bases; bases with no gene match: 3. The CDR3 reads CASSLSGSSYNEQFF. CDR3 nucleotides: TGTGCCAGCAGTTTGAGCGGGAGCTCCTACAATGAGCAGTTCTTC.

CDR3 sequence: CASSLSSSRDTQYF. As DNA, the CDR3 is TGTGCCAGCAGCTTATCTTCTTCGAGGGATACGCAGTATTTT. V is TRBV7-2 and J is TRBJ2-3, with unresolved D. There are 14 residues in the CDR3. V was cut by 2 bases and J by 6 bases, with 12 bases left in between. In germline, CDR1 is SGHTA, CDR2 FQGNSA.

The gene calls are TRBV6-5 and TRBJ1-6; no definite D call. The CDR3 runs to 14 residues. CDR1 is MNHEY and CDR2 is SVGAGI in the germline V gene. The ends were cut back, 6 bases at V and 10 bases at J, with 16 bases in the middle. The CDR3 DNA is TGTGCCAGCAGGGTGTCCGTGATGGAGTCACCCCTCCACTTT. It is translated as CASRVSVMESPLHF.

The chain links TRBV28 to TRBJ2-7, with 13 bases identical to TRBD2. V dropped 4 bases and J dropped 3; count of bases not matched to a gene: 9. Per the germline V gene, CDR1 is MDHEN and CDR2 is SYDVKM. The CDR3 spans 17 residues. CDR3 region: CASSSSWTSGGFYEQYV. In DNA, the CDR3 is TGTGCCAGCAGTTCATCCTGGACTAGCGGGGGATTCTACGAGCAGTACGTC.

The chain couples TRBV6-4 to TRBJ1-6; 8 bases are shared with TRBD1. The CDR3 totals 15 residues. The V and J ends lost 6 bases and 9 bases, in that order; junction bases with no gene match: 10. CDR1 and CDR2 (germline): MRHNA, SNTAGT. The CDR3 DNA is TGTGCCAGCAGCGGACAGGGCAATCCGGGTTCACCCCTCCACTTT. It is translated as CASSGQGNPGSPLHF.

The chain carries TRBV28 and TRBJ2-3; TRBD2 is a possible D gene (5 bases). This CDR3 spans 15 amino acids. Looked up from germline, CDR1 is MDHEN and CDR2 is SYDVKM. V dropped 6 bases and J dropped 6 bases, with 19 bases sitting between them. CDR3: CASSPTRARSDTQYF. CDR3 nucleotide sequence: TGTGCCAGCAGCCCCACGCGGGCGAGGAGTGATACGCAGTATTTT.

The rearrangement links TRBV24-1 to TRBJ2-5, with a possible D match to TRBD2 (6 bases). Germline loops: CDR1 KGHDR, CDR2 SFDVKD. The CDR3 loop spans 13 amino acids. V lost 4 bases and J lost 10, with 15 bases in between. The CDR3: CATSDGGLRNQYF. The CDR3 nucleotides read TGTGCCACCAGTGACGGGGGACTGAGGAACCAGTACTTC.

The chain uses TRBV12-3 or TRBV12-4 and TRBJ1-5; D is unresolved. V lost 4 bases and J lost 5, with 6 bases in between. The CDR3 is 12 amino acids. The CDR3 loop is CASSSSDQPQHF. CDR3 bases: TGTGCCAGCAGTTCGTCAGATCAGCCCCAGCATTTT.

The gene calls are TRBV6-2 or TRBV6-3 and TRBJ1-1; D call uncertain. The CDR3 length is 15 residues. Looked up from germline, CDR1 is MNHEY and CDR2 is SVGEGT. Between the trimmed V and J ends, which lost 0 bases and 0 bases, there was a span of 8 bases. The CDR3 DNA reads as TGTGCCAGCAGTTACTCGATGGAGCTGAACACTGAAGCTTTCTTT. Protein: CASSYSMELNTEAFF.

This clone was picked up one time. The chain uses TRBV10-1 and TRBJ1-1, with 7 bases that match TRBD1. Germline CDR1 and CDR2: WNHNN and SYGVQD (reference sequence). The CDR3 is 15 amino acids. The J segment lost 0 bases and the V segment lost 2 bases, leaving 3 bases of the junction unmatched. The DNA for the CDR3 is TGCGCCAGCAGTGAGAGGACAGGCGTGAACACTGAAGCTTTCTTT. This codes for CASSERTGVNTEAFF.

The chain links TRBV7-2 to TRBJ2-5; 7 bases map to TRBD2. CDR1 and CDR2 (germline): SGHTA, FQGNSA. The CDR3 has 15 amino acids. The trim removed 3 bases at V and 5 bases at J, leaving 9 bases unmatched. The CDR3 DNA is TGTGCCAGCAGCTTGGGAGCGGGGTCAATGGAGACCCAGTACTTC. This codes for CASSLGAGSMETQYF. The variable domain in full, completed from reference TRBV7-2 and TRBJ2-5, reads GAGVSQSPSNKVTEKGKDVELRCDPISGHTALYWYRQSLGQGLEFLIYFQGNSAPDKSGLPSDRFSAERTGGSVSTLTIQRTQQEDSAVYLCASSLGAGSMETQYFGPGTRLLVL.

This clone was seen just once. This chain joins TRBV3-1 (or the pseudogene TRBV3-2) and TRBJ1-2, with D perhaps matching TRBD1 (6 bases). This CDR3 comprises 16 residues. Germline V gene data show CDR1 as LGHDT and CDR2 as YNNKEL (reference sequence). V lost 0 bases and J lost 4, with 15 bases in between. The CDR3 loop is CASSQEGAGALYGYTF. The DNA for the CDR3 is TGTGCCAGCAGCCAAGAAGGGGCGGGGGCCCTCTATGGCTACACCTTC.

V and J are TRBV11-3 and TRBJ2-1, with 9 bases that match TRBD2. Germline loops: CDR1 SGHNT, CDR2 YENEEA. Trimming at V came to 4 bases and at J to 1 base, leaving 11 bases not matched to a gene. This CDR3 has 18 amino acids. CDR3 nucleotides: TGTGCCAGCAGCTCCCCGTCGACTAGCGGAGCATCCTACAATGAGCAGTTCTTC. This sequence encodes CASSSPSTSGASYNEQFF.

The rearrangement joins TRBV6-5 to TRBJ2-7; D is perhaps TRBD2 (5 bases). The CDR3 totals 14 residues. Germline V gives CDR1 MNHEY, CDR2 SVGAGI. Trimming shortened V by 6 bases and J by 0 bases, and 12 bases separated the two germline ends. The CDR3 nucleotides are TGTGCCAGCAGCCGGATGACTAACTCCTACGAGCAGTACTTC. It yields the protein CASSRMTNSYEQYF.

The chain joins TRBV7-9 to TRBJ2-5; TRBD1 matches 7 bases. V lost 4 bases, J lost 1 base, and 3 bases stayed unmatched. Germline assignment: CDR1 SEHNR and CDR2 FQNEAQ (reference sequence). This CDR3 is built from 14 residues. CDR3 nucleotide sequence: TGTGCCAGCAGCTATGGGACAGCCCAAGAGACCCAGTACTTC. Protein: CASSYGTAQETQYF.

The CDR3 spells CASSFRGGELFF. CDR3 DNA sequence: TGTGCCAGCAGTTTCCGGGGAGGGGAGCTGTTTTTT. The V and J genes are TRBV27 and TRBJ2-2; D is possibly TRBD2 (5 bases). Per germline, CDR1 MNHEY and CDR2 SMNVEV (reference sequence). V lost 3 bases and J lost 8, with 7 bases in between. The CDR3 covers 12 residues.

This chain connects TRBV6-5 to TRBJ2-2; D possibly corresponds to TRBD1 (5 bases). Trimming pared 2 bases from V and 7 bases from J, leaving 11 bases between. The length of the CDR3 is 14 residues. CDR1 MNHEY and CDR2 SVGAGI come from the germline V gene. The CDR3 DNA follows: TGTGCCAGCAGTTACGTGGGAAGGGGCGGGGAGCTGTTTTTT. As protein: CASSYVGRGGELFF.

V and J are TRBV30 and TRBJ1-1; no clear D. CDR1 and CDR2 from the germline V gene are GTSNPN and SVGIG (reference sequence). The CDR3 is 11 residues long. Trimming left V 3 bases short and J 7 bases short, with 9 bases between. Here the CDR3 DNA reads TGTGCCTGGAGGATCGGACTTGAAGCTTTCTTT. Translating gives CAWRIGLEAFF.

This clone was observed a single time. The chain recombines TRBV5-5 with TRBJ1-1; a possible D gene is TRBD1 (6 bases). CDR3 length: 14 residues. V shed 3 bases and J shed 2 bases, with 11 bases lying between them. Germline assignment: CDR1 SGHKS and CDR2 YYEKEE (reference sequence). In DNA, the CDR3 is TGTGCCAGCAGCTCGGGACACTCAAACACTGAAGCTTTCTTT. This codes for CASSSGHSNTEAFF.

This clone appeared a few times. The J gene is TRBJ2-1, the V gene TRBV4-1; TRBD1 agrees at 7 bases. V lost 1 base, J lost 6 bases, and 6 bases stayed unmatched. The germline gives CDR1 MGHRA, CDR2 YSYEKL. CDR3 length: 15 residues. CDR3 amino acids: CASSQGPGTVNEQFF. As DNA, the CDR3 is TGCGCCAGCAGCCAAGGGCCGGGGACAGTCAATGAGCAGTTCTTC.